Below, 19 T cell receptor beta chains from the same sample are listed, as sequenced in a study of identical twins. TCRdb processed the 5' RACE reads anew with MiXCR; each CDR3 protein has one entry. The sample has more than 600,000 distinct CDR3 sequences, approximately 18% seen once. This sample was also put to use in a study of T cells expressing NK-cell markers.

Specimen: PBMCs. The source of these receptors is a woman younger than 30 in good health.

The chain is built from TRBV9 and TRBJ2-5; TRBD2 aligns across 9 bases. J was trimmed by 5 bases and V by 3 bases; bases with no gene match: 11. From germline, CDR1 is SGDLS and CDR2 YYNGEE. This CDR3 comprises 16 residues. DNA of the CDR3: TGTGCCAGCAGCGGAGGGGGTGGTAGCGGGAGTGAGACCCAGTACTTC. Translating gives CASSGGGGSGSETQYF. The entire variable domain, with the rest obtained from reference TRBV9 and TRBJ2-5, is as follows: DSGVTQTPKHLITATGQRVTLRCSPRSGDLSVYWYQQSLDQGLQFLIQYYNGEERAKGNILERFSAQQFPDLHSELNLSSLELGDSALYFCASSGGGGSGSETQYFGPGTRLLVL.

The sample holds a few counts of this clonotype. The chain carries TRBV6-5 and TRBJ2-1; 8 nucleotides line up with TRBD2. Germline V gene sequence: CDR1 MNHEY, CDR2 SVGAGI. This CDR3 region has 17 residues. V dropped 0 bases and J dropped 7; count of bases not matched to a gene: 11. CDR3 sequence reads: CASSYSSPGRAGNEQFF. The CDR3 nucleotides are TGTGCCAGCAGTTACTCTTCGCCCGGGAGGGCCGGGAATGAGCAGTTCTTC.

This clonotype was seen more than once but under ten times. J is TRBJ1-5 and V is TRBV20-1; tentative D call: TRBD1 (5 bases). Trimming stripped 0 bases from V and 7 bases from J, with 13 bases between. Germline-derived CDR1 and CDR2 are DFQATT and SNEGSKA (reference sequence). The CDR3 loop spans 14 amino acids. The CDR3 DNA is TGCAGTGCTAGAGATGGAAGGGGTGGCCAGCCCCAGCATTTT. This codes for CSARDGRGGQPQHF.

This clonotype appeared a few times. The rearrangement uses TRBV6-5 and TRBJ1-1, with D maybe TRBD1 (6 bases). Deletions cut 2 bases from V and 3 bases from J, with 16 bases between. CDR3 length equals 16 residues. In germline, CDR1 is MNHEY, CDR2 SVGAGI. CDR3 sequence (DNA): TGTGCCAGCAGTTACCGTTTCCAGGGGATCGACACTGAAGCTTTCTTT. Protein product: CASSYRFQGIDTEAFF.

The chain joins TRBV12-3 or TRBV12-4 to TRBJ2-7; D not certain. CDR3 size: 12 residues. V lost 6 bases and J 2 bases, leaving 8 bases between the germline ends. The CDR3 region has the DNA TGTGCCAGCAGCCGCATGCCCTACGAGCAGTACTTC. It is translated as CASSRMPYEQYF.

The J gene is TRBJ2-7, the V gene TRBV6-2 or TRBV6-3; maybe TRBD2 (5 bases). Germline V CDR1 and CDR2: MNHEY, SVGEGT. V was shortened by 7 bases and J by 3 bases, with 13 bases between the two germline ends. The CDR3 runs to 13 residues. CDR3 DNA: TGTGCCAGCACCTTCGGACTCGGCTACGAGCAGTACTTC. This encodes CASTFGLGYEQYF.

This clonotype was counted a few times. The gene calls are TRBV10-3 and TRBJ2-2, with D perhaps assigned TRBD1 or TRBD2 (5 bases each). The CDR3 is made up of 15 amino acids. Germline V gene data show CDR1 as ENHRY and CDR2 as SYGVKD. The V end was cut by 0 bases, the J end by 4 bases, with 9 bases between. The CDR3 DNA sequence: TGTGCCATCAGTGAGTCGCTCGGGACCACCGGGGAGCTGTTTTTT. Encoded protein: CAISESLGTTGELFF.

The chain recombines TRBV7-3 with TRBJ2-3; the D is unclear. CDR1 and CDR2 (germline): SGHTA, FQGTGA. V shed 4 bases and J shed 2 bases, with 10 bases lying between them. The CDR3 is 14 residues long. CDR3 sequence (DNA): TGTGCCAGCAGCTCCGGACCGAACACAGATACGCAGTATTTT. It translates to CASSSGPNTDTQYF. The complete variable domain, with remaining parts taken from reference TRBV7-3 and TRBJ2-3, reads GAGVSQTPSNKVTEKGKYVELRCDPISGHTALYWYRQSLGQGPEFLIYFQGTGAADDSGLPNDRFFAVRPEGSVSTLKIQRTERGDSAVYLCASSSGPNTDTQYFGPGTRLTVL.

This clonotype has more than one count but fewer than ten. V usage is TRBV6-5 and J usage is TRBJ1-2, with D maybe TRBD1 (5 bases). V was clipped by 6 bases and J by 8 bases, with 13 bases between them. The V gene's germline CDR1 is MNHEY and CDR2 SVGAGI. The CDR3 contains 12 residues. The CDR3 DNA reads TGTGCCAGCAGCCCGGGGGTGAGCGGCTACACCTTC. Translated: CASSPGVSGYTF.

The chain uses TRBV10-3 and TRBJ2-1; D possibly uses TRBD1 or TRBD2 (7 bases each). CDR3 size: 15 residues. V lost 3 bases and J 7 bases, leaving 16 bases between the germline ends. The germline gives CDR1 ENHRY, CDR2 SYGVKD. The CDR3 loop reads CAISDGRGGLNEQFF. CDR3 bases: TGTGCCATCAGTGACGGCAGGGGGGGGTTAAATGAGCAGTTCTTC.

The chain carries TRBV12-3 or TRBV12-4 and TRBJ1-1, with D perhaps TRBD1 (6 bases). There are 13 residues in the CDR3. Trimming shortened V by 2 bases and J by 7 bases, and 11 bases separated the two germline ends. The CDR3 spells CASSLMGALEAFF. The CDR3 coding sequence is TGTGCCAGCAGTTTAATGGGGGCTCTTGAAGCTTTCTTT.

The chain uses TRBV29-1 and TRBJ2-1; 9 bases line up with TRBD2. With 3 bases clipped from V and 0 bases from J, the junction kept 6 bases outside the gene matches. Germline assignment: CDR1 SQVTM and CDR2 ANQGSEA. There are 16 residues in the CDR3. This CDR3 is CSVDGLAGYSYNEQFF. The CDR3 nucleotides are TGCAGCGTTGATGGGCTAGCGGGGTACTCCTACAATGAGCAGTTCTTC.

This clonotype was recorded a few times. The rearrangement links TRBV7-9 to TRBJ2-1; D may be TRBD1 or TRBD2 (5 bases each). The germline V gene encodes CDR1 SEHNR and CDR2 FQNEAQ (reference sequence). Trimming stripped 1 base from V and 5 bases from J, with 12 bases between. The CDR3 totals 15 residues. CDR3 protein: CASSLVRDLDNEQFF. Written as DNA, the CDR3 is TGTGCCAGCAGCTTAGTACGGGACCTAGACAATGAGCAGTTCTTC.

This clonotype was picked up many times. The J gene is TRBJ1-2, the V gene TRBV12-3 or TRBV12-4, with D possibly TRBD1 on 5 matching bases. The ends were cut back, 5 bases at V and 10 bases at J, with 14 bases in the middle. The CDR3 consists of 12 residues. The CDR3 protein is CASSPDWGDYTF. CDR3 DNA sequence: TGTGCCAGCAGTCCCGACTGGGGGGACTACACCTTC.

This chain's CDR3 is CASNPEGDEQFF. In DNA, the CDR3 is TGTGCCAGCAACCCCGAGGGGGATGAGCAGTTCTTC. This chain links TRBV12-3 or TRBV12-4 with TRBJ2-1, with D perhaps matching TRBD1 (6 bases). The CDR3 loop spans 12 amino acids. V was clipped by 7 bases and J by 8 bases, with 12 bases between them.

This CDR3 reads CASSFGAGDEQFF. DNA of the CDR3: TGCGCCAGCAGCTTTGGGGCTGGTGATGAGCAGTTCTTC. The chain has TRBV5-1 and TRBJ2-1; a possible D gene is TRBD1 (5 bases). Germline V gene data show CDR1 as SGHRS and CDR2 as YFSETQ. With 2 bases removed from V and 8 bases from J, the gap between germline ends came to 11 bases. CDR3 size: 13 residues.

The chain links TRBV6-1 to TRBJ2-7; TRBD2 might be the D (5 bases). This CDR3 spans 14 amino acids. Trimming left V 4 bases short and J 0 bases short, with 10 bases between. Germline loops: CDR1 MNHNS, CDR2 SASEGT. Written as DNA, the CDR3 is TGTGCCAGCAGTGTCTTGGGGAGCTCCTACGAGCAGTACTTC. It encodes CASSVLGSSYEQYF.

This rearrangement joins TRBV6-5 to TRBJ2-1, with D perhaps matching TRBD2 (5 bases). V gave up 2 bases and J gave up 7 bases, with 12 bases separating them. The germline gives CDR1 MNHEY, CDR2 SVGAGI. The CDR3 extends over 14 amino acids. CDR3 sequence: CASSYVGWENEQFF. CDR3 DNA: TGTGCCAGCAGTTACGTAGGGTGGGAGAATGAGCAGTTCTTC.

This chain connects TRBV2 to TRBJ2-3; TRBD2 aligns across 10 bases. Germline CDR1 and CDR2: SNHLY and FYNNEI. The CDR3 extends over 17 amino acids. The V and J ends lost 6 bases and 2 bases, in that order; junction bases with no gene match: 11. The CDR3 sequence is CASRVELAGFFTDTQYF. In DNA, the CDR3 is TGTGCCAGCAGAGTTGAACTAGCGGGGTTTTTCACAGATACGCAGTATTTT.